Listed here is a single T cell receptor beta chain. The table came from immunoSEQ multiplex PCR; TCRdb's copy has only in-frame clones and leaves some out. The table has about 87,000 clones, roughly 88% seen once. The data originate from a study of blood T cell repertoires in COVID-19. Study-wide context: The origin of the acute and convalescent COVID-19 samples was the United States, Italy and Spain.

CDR3 length equals 15 residues. The trim removed 0 bases at V and 3 bases at J, leaving 6 bases unmatched. Per germline, CDR1 SGHDT and CDR2 YYEEEE. The chain uses TRBV5-6 and TRBJ2-7; TRBD2 agrees at 7 bases. The sequencing input was peripheral blood. The clonotype was recovered from a human donor in a cohort sampled during active COVID-19. For the CDR3, the DNA is TGTGCCAGCAGCTTGGTAGGGAGGGTTCGCTACGAGCAGTACTTC. This encodes CASSLVGRVRYEQYF.